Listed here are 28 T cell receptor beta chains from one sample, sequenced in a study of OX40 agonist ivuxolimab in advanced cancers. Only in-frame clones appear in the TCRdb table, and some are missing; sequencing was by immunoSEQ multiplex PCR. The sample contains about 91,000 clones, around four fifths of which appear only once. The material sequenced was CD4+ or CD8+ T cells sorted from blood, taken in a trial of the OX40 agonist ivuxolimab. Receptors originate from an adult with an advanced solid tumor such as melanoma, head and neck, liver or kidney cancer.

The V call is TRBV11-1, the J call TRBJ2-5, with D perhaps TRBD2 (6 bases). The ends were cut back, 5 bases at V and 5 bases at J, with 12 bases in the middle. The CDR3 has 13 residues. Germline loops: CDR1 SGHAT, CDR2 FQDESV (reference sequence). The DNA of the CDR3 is TGTGCCAGCAGCCGGGACTTGCGGGAGACCCAGTACTTC. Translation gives CASSRDLRETQYF.

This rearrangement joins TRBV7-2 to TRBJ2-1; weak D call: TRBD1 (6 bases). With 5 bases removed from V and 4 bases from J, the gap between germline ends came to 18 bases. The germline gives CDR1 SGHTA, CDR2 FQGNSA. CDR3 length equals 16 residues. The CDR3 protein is CASSPRGRGSYNEQFF. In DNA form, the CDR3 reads TGTGCCAGCAGCCCAAGAGGCAGGGGATCGTACAATGAGCAGTTCTTC. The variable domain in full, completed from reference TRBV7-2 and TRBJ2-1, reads GAGVSQSPSNKVTEKGKDVELRCDPISGHTALYWYRQSLGQGLEFLIYFQGNSAPDKSGLPSDRFSAERTGGSVSTLTIQRTQQEDSAVYLCASSPRGRGSYNEQFFGPGTRLTVL.

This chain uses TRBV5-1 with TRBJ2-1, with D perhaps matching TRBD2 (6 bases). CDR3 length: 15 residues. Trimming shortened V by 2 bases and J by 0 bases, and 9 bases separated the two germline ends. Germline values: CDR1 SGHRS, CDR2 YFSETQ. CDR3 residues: CASSFSGSSYNEQFF. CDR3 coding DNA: TGCGCCAGCAGCTTTAGCGGAAGCTCCTACAATGAGCAGTTCTTC. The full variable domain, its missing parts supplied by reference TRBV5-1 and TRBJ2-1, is KAGVTQTPRYLIKTRGQQVTLSCSPISGHRSVSWYQQTPGQGLQFLFEYFSETQRNKGNFPGRFSGRQFSNSRSEMNVSTLELGDSALYLCASSFSGSSYNEQFFGPGTRLTVL.

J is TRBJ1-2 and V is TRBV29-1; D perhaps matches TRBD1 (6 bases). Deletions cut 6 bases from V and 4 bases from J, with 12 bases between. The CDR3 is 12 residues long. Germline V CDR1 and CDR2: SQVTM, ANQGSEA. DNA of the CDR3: TGCAGCGTAGCGGACAGTGCCTATGGCTACACCTTC. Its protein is CSVADSAYGYTF.

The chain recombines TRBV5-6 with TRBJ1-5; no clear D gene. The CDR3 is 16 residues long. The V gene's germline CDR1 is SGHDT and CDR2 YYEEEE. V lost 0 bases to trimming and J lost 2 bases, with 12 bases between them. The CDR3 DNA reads TGTGCCAGCAGCTTGGCAACGGGAAGCGGCAATCAGCCCCAGCATTTT. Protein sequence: CASSLATGSGNQPQHF.

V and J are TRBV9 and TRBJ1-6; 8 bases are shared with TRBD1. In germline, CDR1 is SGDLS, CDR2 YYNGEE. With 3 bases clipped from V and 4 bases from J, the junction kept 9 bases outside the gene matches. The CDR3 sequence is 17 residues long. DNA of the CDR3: TGTGCCAGCAGCGGGGGGACAGGAGACAATTATAATTCACCCCTCCACTTT. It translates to CASSGGTGDNYNSPLHF.

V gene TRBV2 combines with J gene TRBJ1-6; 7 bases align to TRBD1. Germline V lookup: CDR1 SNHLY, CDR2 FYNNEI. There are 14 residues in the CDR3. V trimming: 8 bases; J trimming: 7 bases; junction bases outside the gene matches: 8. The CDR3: CASVVTGTNSPLHF. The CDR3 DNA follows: TGTGCCAGCGTGGTGACAGGGACGAATTCACCCCTCCACTTT.

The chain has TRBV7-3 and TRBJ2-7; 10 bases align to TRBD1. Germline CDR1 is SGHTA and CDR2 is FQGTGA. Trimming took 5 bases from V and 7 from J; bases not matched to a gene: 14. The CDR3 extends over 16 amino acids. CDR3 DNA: TGTGCCAGCAGCCTAATCGGGGACAGGGGCCCCCTGGAGCAGTACTTC. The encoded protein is CASSLIGDRGPLEQYF.

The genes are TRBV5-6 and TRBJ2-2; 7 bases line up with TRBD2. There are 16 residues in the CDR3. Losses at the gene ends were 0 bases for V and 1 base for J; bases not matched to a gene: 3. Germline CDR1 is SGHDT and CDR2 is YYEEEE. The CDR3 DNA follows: TGTGCCAGCAGCTTGGGGCGGGGGTTGAACACCGGGGAGCTGTTTTTT. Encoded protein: CASSLGRGLNTGELFF. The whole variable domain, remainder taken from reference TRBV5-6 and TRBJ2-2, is DAGVTQSPTHLIKTRGQQVTLRCSPKSGHDTVSWYQQALGQGPQFIFQYYEEEERQRGNFPDRFSGHQFPNYSSELNVNALLLGDSALYLCASSLGRGLNTGELFFGEGSRLTVL.

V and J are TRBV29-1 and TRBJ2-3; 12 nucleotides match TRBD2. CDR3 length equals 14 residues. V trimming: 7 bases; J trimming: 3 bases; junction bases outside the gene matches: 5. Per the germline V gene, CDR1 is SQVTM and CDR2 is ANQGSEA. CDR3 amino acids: CSERGLAGTDTQYF. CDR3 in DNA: TGCAGCGAGCGAGGACTAGCGGGGACAGATACGCAGTATTTT.

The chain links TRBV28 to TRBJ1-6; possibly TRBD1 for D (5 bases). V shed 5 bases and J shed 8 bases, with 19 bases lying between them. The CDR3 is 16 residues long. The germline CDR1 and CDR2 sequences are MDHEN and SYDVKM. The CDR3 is CASSQSGPKWDSPLHF. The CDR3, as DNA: TGTGCCAGCAGTCAATCGGGACCCAAGTGGGATTCACCCCTCCACTTT. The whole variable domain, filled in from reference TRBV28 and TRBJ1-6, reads DVKVTQSSRYLVKRTGEKVFLECVQDMDHENMFWYRQDPGLGLRLIYFSYDVKMKEKGDIPEGYSVSREKKERFSLILESASTNQTSMYLCASSQSGPKWDSPLHFGNGTRLTVT.

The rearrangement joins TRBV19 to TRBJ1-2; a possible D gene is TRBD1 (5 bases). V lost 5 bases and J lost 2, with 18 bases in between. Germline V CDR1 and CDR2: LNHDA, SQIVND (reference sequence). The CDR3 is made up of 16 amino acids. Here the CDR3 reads CASSLGGTGPNYGYTF. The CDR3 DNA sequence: TGTGCCAGTAGTCTAGGCGGGACGGGACCCAACTATGGCTACACCTTC.

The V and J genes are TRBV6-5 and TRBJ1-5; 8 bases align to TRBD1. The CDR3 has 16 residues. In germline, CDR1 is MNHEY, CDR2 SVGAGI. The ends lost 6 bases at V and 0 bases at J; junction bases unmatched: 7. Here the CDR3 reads CASRYRGVNSNQPQHF. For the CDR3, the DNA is TGTGCCAGCAGGTACAGGGGGGTTAATAGCAATCAGCCCCAGCATTTT.

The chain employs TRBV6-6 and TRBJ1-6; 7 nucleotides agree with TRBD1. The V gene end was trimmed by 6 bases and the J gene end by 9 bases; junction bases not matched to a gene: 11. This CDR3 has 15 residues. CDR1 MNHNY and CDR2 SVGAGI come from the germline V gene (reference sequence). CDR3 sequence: CASSPTRQGRSPLHF. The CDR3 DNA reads TGTGCCAGCAGCCCTACCCGACAGGGACGTTCACCCCTCCACTTT.

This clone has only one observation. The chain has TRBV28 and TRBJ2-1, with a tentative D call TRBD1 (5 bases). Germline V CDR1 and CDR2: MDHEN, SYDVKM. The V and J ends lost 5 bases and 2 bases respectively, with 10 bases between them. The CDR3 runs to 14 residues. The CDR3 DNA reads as TGTGCCAGCAGTCGAAAGGACACCTACAATGAGCAGTTCTTC. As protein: CASSRKDTYNEQFF.

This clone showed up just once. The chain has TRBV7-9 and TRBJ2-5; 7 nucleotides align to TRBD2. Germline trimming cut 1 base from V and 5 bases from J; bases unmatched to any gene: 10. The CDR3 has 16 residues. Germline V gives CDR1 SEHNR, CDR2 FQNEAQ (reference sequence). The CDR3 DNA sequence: TGTGCCAGCAGCTTAGGGGCTAGCGGTAGTTTGGAGACCCAGTACTTC. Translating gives CASSLGASGSLETQYF.

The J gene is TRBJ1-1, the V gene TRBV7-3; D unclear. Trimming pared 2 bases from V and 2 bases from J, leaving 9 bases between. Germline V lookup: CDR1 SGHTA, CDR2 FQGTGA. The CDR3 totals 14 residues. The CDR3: CASSLGHSNTEAFF. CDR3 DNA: TGTGCCAGCAGCTTAGGGCACAGCAACACTGAAGCTTTCTTT.

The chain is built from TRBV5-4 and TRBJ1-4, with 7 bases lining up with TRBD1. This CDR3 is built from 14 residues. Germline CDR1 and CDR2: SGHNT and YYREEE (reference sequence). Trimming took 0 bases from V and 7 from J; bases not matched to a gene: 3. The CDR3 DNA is TGTGCCAGCAGCTTGGACAGGGGTAGTGAAAAACTGTTTTTT. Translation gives CASSLDRGSEKLFF. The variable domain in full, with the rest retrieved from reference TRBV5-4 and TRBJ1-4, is ETGVTQSPTHLIKTRGQQVTLRCSSQSGHNTVSWYQQALGQGPQFIFQYYREEENGRGNFPPRFSGLQFPNYSSELNVNALELDDSALYLCASSLDRGSEKLFFGSGTQLSVL.

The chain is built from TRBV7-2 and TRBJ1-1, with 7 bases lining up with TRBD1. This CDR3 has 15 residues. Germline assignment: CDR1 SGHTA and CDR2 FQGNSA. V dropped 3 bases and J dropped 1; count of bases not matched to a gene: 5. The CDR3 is CASSFQGQPNTEAFF. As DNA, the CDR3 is TGTGCCAGCAGCTTCCAGGGACAGCCGAACACTGAAGCTTTCTTT.

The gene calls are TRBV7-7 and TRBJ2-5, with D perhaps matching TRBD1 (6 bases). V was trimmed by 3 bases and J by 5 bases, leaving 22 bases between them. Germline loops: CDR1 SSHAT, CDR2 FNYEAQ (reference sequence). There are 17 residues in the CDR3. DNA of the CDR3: TGTGCCAGCAGCTTGGACGGCCGTAGGGGGAATTGGGAGACCCAGTACTTC. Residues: CASSLDGRRGNWETQYF.

CDR3 sequence reads: CASSLSGGQRYGYTF. The CDR3, as DNA: TGTGCCAGTAGTCTTTCAGGCGGCCAACGCTATGGCTACACCTTC. J is TRBJ1-2 and V is TRBV19; no reliable D call. Trimming removed 5 bases at V and 4 bases at J, with 17 bases between. CDR1 is LNHDA, CDR2 SQIVND, per germline (reference sequence). The CDR3 is 15 residues long.

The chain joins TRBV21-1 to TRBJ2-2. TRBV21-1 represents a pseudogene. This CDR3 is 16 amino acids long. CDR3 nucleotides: TGTGCCAGCAGCAAAGTGCATACGCCGAACACCGGGGAGCTGTTTTTT. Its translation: CASSKVHTPNTGELFF.

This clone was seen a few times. CDR3 residues: CASRMWDSQETQYF. CDR3 nucleotide sequence: TGTGCCAGCAGAATGTGGGATTCCCAAGAGACCCAGTACTTC. J is TRBJ2-5 and V is TRBV7-9; no firm D call. This CDR3 is built from 14 residues. Trimming cost V 6 bases and J 1 base, with 12 bases left between them. Per germline, CDR1 SEHNR and CDR2 FQNEAQ (reference sequence).

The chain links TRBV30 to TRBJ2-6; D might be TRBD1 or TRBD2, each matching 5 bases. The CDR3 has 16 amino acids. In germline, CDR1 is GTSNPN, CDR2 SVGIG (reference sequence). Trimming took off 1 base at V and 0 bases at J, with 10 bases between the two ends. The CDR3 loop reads CAWSGPGSSGANVLTF. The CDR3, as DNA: TGTGCCTGGAGTGGGCCAGGGAGCTCTGGGGCCAACGTCCTGACTTTC.

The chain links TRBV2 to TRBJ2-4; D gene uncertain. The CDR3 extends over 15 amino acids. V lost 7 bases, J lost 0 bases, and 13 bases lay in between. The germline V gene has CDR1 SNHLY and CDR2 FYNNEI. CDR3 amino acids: CASTQESLAKNIQYF. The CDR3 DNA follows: TGTGCCAGCACCCAGGAATCACTAGCCAAAAACATTCAGTACTTC.

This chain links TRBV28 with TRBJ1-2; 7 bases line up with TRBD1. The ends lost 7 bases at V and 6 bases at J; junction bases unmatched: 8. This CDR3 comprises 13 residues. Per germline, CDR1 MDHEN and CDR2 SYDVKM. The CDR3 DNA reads TGTGCCAGCACCCCGGACAGGAATAATGGCTACACCTTC. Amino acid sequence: CASTPDRNNGYTF.

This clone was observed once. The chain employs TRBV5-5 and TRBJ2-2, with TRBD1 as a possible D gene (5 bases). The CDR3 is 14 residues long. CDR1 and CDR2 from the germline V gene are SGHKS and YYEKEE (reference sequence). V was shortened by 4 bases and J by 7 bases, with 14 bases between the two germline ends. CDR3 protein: CASSLQTVGGELFF. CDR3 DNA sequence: TGTGCCAGCAGCCTCCAGACAGTTGGCGGGGAGCTGTTTTTT.

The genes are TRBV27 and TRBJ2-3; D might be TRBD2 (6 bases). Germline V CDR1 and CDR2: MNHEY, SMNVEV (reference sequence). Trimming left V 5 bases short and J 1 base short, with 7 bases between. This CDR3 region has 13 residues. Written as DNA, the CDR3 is TGTGCCAGCAGTCAGCGGGGCACAGATACGCAGTATTTT. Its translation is CASSQRGTDTQYF.